The entry that follows covers one T cell receptor (beta chain) sequence. This entry belongs to a study of T cell changes during pregnancy in multiple sclerosis. Sequenced by immunoSEQ multiplex PCR; TCRdb stores in-frame clones only, minus some. Here the sample spans just under 95,000 clones, about 92% being singletons. Trimming removed 6 bases at V and 5 bases at J, with 16 bases between. This CDR3 has 14 residues. The germline V gene encodes CDR1 MNHEY and CDR2 SVGAGI. The chain carries TRBV6-5 and TRBJ2-5, with D perhaps TRBD1 (6 bases). The source material was peripheral blood, sampled in the first trimester of pregnancy. The TCR was taken from a female donor with multiple sclerosis, enrolled in a pregnancy study. The CDR3 bases are TGTGCCAGCAGGGGCCTGGGGGCTAGGGAGACCCAGTACTTC. Translation gives CASRGLGARETQYF.